This entry features one TCR beta chain sequence. Its antigen remains unidentified. Using immunoSEQ multiplex PCR, the repertoire was profiled, and TCRdb retains in-frame clones only, with some absent. The sample lists some 84,000 clones; around nine tenths were seen once. The data derive from a study of T cell responses to AZD1222 COVID-19 vaccine. Broader study findings: Following two doses of AZD1222, Spike-specific TCR breadth and depth rose. In a largely white British group with more females than males, clonal diversity was possibly underestimated.

Germline values: CDR1 LNHDA, CDR2 SQIVND (reference sequence). The CDR3 spans 16 residues. V was pared by 4 bases and J by 5 bases, with 8 bases of the junction left unmatched. The sequence derives from an adult who received the AZD1222 COVID-19 vaccine. Sequencing used peripheral blood, obtained 28 days after the second AZD1222 dose. The chain employs TRBV19 and TRBJ2-5; TRBD1 agrees at 12 bases. CDR3 coding DNA: TGTGCCAGTAGTACGCGGGGACAGGGGGCAGGGGAGACCCAGTACTTC. It yields the protein CASSTRGQGAGETQYF.